One sample yielded the 21 T cell receptor beta chains listed below, sequenced in a study of OX40 agonist ivuxolimab in advanced cancers. Preparation of the library involved the immunoSEQ multiplex PCR assay. This is the immuneACCESS table as TCRdb keeps it, with only in-frame sequences that have V and J called. A part of the clones is gone; compared with another copy, unresolved V genes explain less than half, and the rest is unexplained. The sample table holds about 120,000 clones, of which roughly 87% were seen once. Of the sample, around 0.27% is held by the ten largest clones. The material was CD4+ or CD8+ T cells sorted from blood, obtained in a trial of the OX40 agonist ivuxolimab. Every receptor here comes from an adult with an advanced solid tumor such as melanoma, head and neck, liver or kidney cancer.

This clone appeared once. The chain uses TRBV7-2 and TRBJ2-5, with D perhaps being TRBD1 or TRBD2 (7 bases each). V was cut by 5 bases and J by 5 bases, with 15 bases left in between. Germline V gene data show CDR1 as SGHTA and CDR2 as FQGNSA. The CDR3 contains 14 residues. Here the CDR3 DNA reads TGTGCCAGCAGCCCAGGGGGGGCGAGGGAGACCCAGTACTTC. Amino acids: CASSPGGARETQYF.

The chain couples TRBV19 to TRBJ2-3; TRBD2 is a possible D gene (6 bases). Trimming took off 7 bases at V and 4 bases at J, with 12 bases between the two ends. The CDR3 length is 13 residues. Germline CDR1 LNHDA, CDR2 SQIVND (reference sequence). The DNA of the CDR3 is TGTGCCAGTATGATCCGGGACTCAGATACGCAGTATTTT. Protein product: CASMIRDSDTQYF. Full variable domain (remainder filled in from reference TRBV19 and TRBJ2-3): DGGITQSPKYLFRKEGQNVTLSCEQNLNHDAMYWYRQDPGQGLRLIYYSQIVNDFQKGDIAEGYSVSREKKESFPLTVTSAQKNPTAFYLCASMIRDSDTQYFGPGTRLTVL.

The chain carries TRBV11-3 and TRBJ2-3; no clear D gene. This CDR3 has 13 residues. Germline assignment: CDR1 SGHNT and CDR2 YENEEA. The V gene lost 4 bases and the J gene lost 3 bases, with 8 bases spanning the gap. CDR3 sequence reads: CASSYGGTDTQYF. CDR3 coding DNA: TGTGCCAGCAGCTACGGTGGGACAGATACGCAGTATTTT.

The chain recombines TRBV18 with TRBJ1-5, with D unclear. V gave up 5 bases and J gave up 6 bases, with 11 bases separating them. The CDR3 is 13 amino acids. The germline CDR1 and CDR2 sequences are KGHSH and LQKENI. The CDR3 here is CASSSPGGQPQHF. CDR3 DNA sequence: TGTGCCAGCTCATCGCCGGGAGGTCAGCCCCAGCATTTT.

The rearrangement joins TRBV27 to TRBJ1-1; TRBD1 is a possible D gene (5 bases). Germline V gives CDR1 MNHEY, CDR2 SMNVEV (reference sequence). The CDR3 consists of 15 residues. Trimming removed 10 bases at V and 2 bases at J, with 20 bases between. The DNA for the CDR3 is TGTGCCACCGGCCTATCGGGGACCGTTAACACTGAAGCTTTCTTT. Protein product: CATGLSGTVNTEAFF.

V is TRBV7-2 and J is TRBJ1-3; no firm D call. V shed 0 bases and J shed 0 bases, with 9 bases lying between them. The CDR3 length is 16 residues. CDR1 and CDR2 (germline): SGHTA, FQGNSA. The DNA for the CDR3 is TGTGCCAGCAGCTTAGCGGTAGGGATCTCTGGAAACACCATATATTTT. Amino acid sequence: CASSLAVGISGNTIYF.

The chain links TRBV7-9 to TRBJ1-4; D uncertain. Trimming took 0 bases from V and 5 from J, leaving 7 bases between them. The length of the CDR3 is 14 residues. Looked up from germline, CDR1 is SEHNR and CDR2 is FQNEAQ (reference sequence). CDR3 amino acids: CASSLALENEKLFF. The CDR3 region has the DNA TGTGCCAGCAGCTTAGCGTTAGAAAATGAAAAACTGTTTTTT.

The rearrangement joins TRBV5-1 to TRBJ1-1, with D possibly TRBD1 on 5 matching bases. CDR1 is SGHRS, CDR2 YFSETQ, per germline. V lost 0 bases to trimming and J lost 2 bases, with 11 bases between them. This CDR3 contains 15 residues. The CDR3 region has the DNA TGCGCCAGCAGCTTGGGGGGGACCGCAAACACTGAAGCTTTCTTT. Amino acids: CASSLGGTANTEAFF.

The chain uses TRBV28 and TRBJ1-3, with 7 positions matching TRBD1. The CDR3 loop spans 15 amino acids. With V trimmed by 7 bases and J by 1 base, 7 bases remained unmatched. Germline lookup yields CDR1 MDHEN and CDR2 SYDVKM. The CDR3 here is CASNGQVASGNTIYF. The CDR3 DNA is TGTGCCAGCAATGGACAGGTGGCTTCTGGAAACACCATATATTTT.

The chain links TRBV19 to TRBJ1-1; a weak D match, TRBD1 (5 bases). The V end lost 6 bases, the J end lost 7 bases, and 21 bases lay between the germline ends. This CDR3 has 15 amino acids. Germline V gene lookup returns CDR1 LNHDA and CDR2 SQIVND (reference sequence). CDR3 in DNA: TGTGCCAGTAGAGTCCAGGGAACGCGGGCAGGTGAAGCTTTCTTT. Translated, it gives CASRVQGTRAGEAFF.

J is TRBJ2-7 and V is TRBV7-3; 7 nucleotides match TRBD2. Trimming took 2 bases from V and 4 from J; bases not matched to a gene: 8. The germline V gene encodes CDR1 SGHTA and CDR2 FQGTGA. The CDR3 sequence is 15 residues long. CDR3 sequence (DNA): TGTGCCAGCAGCTTAGGGCCAGCGGGGTTGTACGAGCAGTACTTC. Encoded protein: CASSLGPAGLYEQYF.

The chain recombines TRBV5-1 with TRBJ1-2; D is ambiguous. The germline CDR1 and CDR2 sequences are SGHRS and YFSETQ. The V end was cut by 3 bases, the J end by 8 bases, with 11 bases between. The CDR3 has 12 amino acids. The CDR3 here is CASSSLETGYTF. CDR3 DNA sequence: TGCGCCAGCAGCTCTCTGGAGACAGGCTACACCTTC.

The genes are TRBV19 and TRBJ1-5, with D perhaps matching TRBD1 (6 bases). The V gene's germline CDR1 is LNHDA and CDR2 SQIVND (reference sequence). Trimming removed 7 bases from V and 3 bases from J, with 13 bases in between. This CDR3 is built from 14 residues. The CDR3 sequence is CASTRAGVNQPQHF. The CDR3 DNA follows: TGTGCCAGTACGAGAGCAGGGGTCAATCAGCCCCAGCATTTT.

This clone was seen just once. CDR3 in amino acids: CSAYRETQYF. For the CDR3, the DNA is TGCAGCGCCTACCGGGAGACCCAGTACTTC. V gene TRBV29-1 combines with J gene TRBJ2-5, with D unclear. Trimming shortened V by 7 bases and J by 5 bases, and 8 bases separated the two germline ends. The CDR3 length is 10 residues. Germline CDR1 reads SQVTM; CDR2 reads ANQGSEA. Based on the CDR3 plus reference TRBV29-1 and TRBJ2-5, the full variable domain is SAVISQKPSRDICQRGTSLTIQCQVDSQVTMMFWYRQQPGQSLTLIATANQGSEATYESGFVIDKFPISRPNLTFSTLTVSNMSPEDSSIYLCSAYRETQYFGPGTRLLVL.

The genes are TRBV5-1 and TRBJ2-1; 9 bases are a match to TRBD1. The CDR3 has 16 amino acids. The V segment lost 3 bases and the J segment 4 bases; nucleotides outside the gene matches: 8. The germline gives CDR1 SGHRS, CDR2 YFSETQ. The CDR3 sequence: CASSSKTGTGYNEQFF. The CDR3 DNA follows: TGCGCCAGCAGCTCCAAGACCGGGACAGGGTACAATGAGCAGTTCTTC. Using reference TRBV5-1 and TRBJ2-1 for the parts outside the CDR3, the full variable domain is KAGVTQTPRYLIKTRGQQVTLSCSPISGHRSVSWYQQTPGQGLQFLFEYFSETQRNKGNFPGRFSGRQFSNSRSEMNVSTLELGDSALYLCASSSKTGTGYNEQFFGPGTRLTVL.

About this clone: The sample holds other DNA sequences that translate to the same CDR3. This chain joins TRBV6-5 and TRBJ2-1; D not resolved. Trimming removed 6 bases at V and 4 bases at J, with 4 bases between. The germline V gene has CDR1 MNHEY and CDR2 SVGAGI. This CDR3 spans 11 amino acids. The CDR3 region has the DNA TGTGCCAGCAGCCGTTACAATGAGCAGTTCTTC. Amino acid sequence: CASSRYNEQFF.

The CDR3 sequence: CASTHSRGQANEKLFF. The CDR3 nucleotides are TGTGCCAGTACCCATTCCCGAGGACAGGCGAATGAAAAACTGTTTTTT. The V gene is TRBV19, the J gene TRBJ1-4; 7 bases are a match to TRBD1. This CDR3 has 16 amino acids. Losses at the gene ends were 7 bases for V and 5 bases for J; bases not matched to a gene: 13. Germline-derived CDR1 and CDR2 are LNHDA and SQIVND (reference sequence).

Worth noting for this clone: This specimen includes other DNA sequences encoding the same CDR3. The J gene is TRBJ1-2, the V gene TRBV18; D unclear. The CDR3 extends over 12 amino acids. Germline V CDR1 and CDR2: KGHSH, LQKENI. V was clipped by 0 bases and J by 6 bases, with 5 bases between them. The CDR3 reads CASSPPEDGYTF. CDR3 nucleotides: TGTGCCAGCTCACCACCTGAAGATGGCTACACCTTC.

This clone is a singleton in its sample. The chain has TRBV9 and TRBJ1-1; D uncertain. This CDR3 comprises 15 residues. Germline CDR1 is SGDLS and CDR2 is YYNGEE. V dropped 0 bases and J dropped 4 bases, with 13 bases sitting between them. For the CDR3, the DNA is TGTGCCAGCAGCGTAGATGTTGCGGGTGGCACTGAAGCTTTCTTT. This translates into CASSVDVAGGTEAFF.

This sequence joins TRBV30 and TRBJ1-2; 9 bases are a match to TRBD1. CDR1 and CDR2 from the germline V gene are GTSNPN and SVGIG (reference sequence). The CDR3 spans 13 residues. J gave up 3 bases and V 4 bases, and 3 bases lay outside the gene matches. The CDR3 bases are TGTGCCTGGACGGACAGGGGATACTATGGCTACACCTTC. Translated: CAWTDRGYYGYTF.

The J gene is TRBJ1-1, the V gene TRBV27; the match to TRBD1 covers 7 bases. The junction had 9 bases not matched to a gene; V was cut back by 11 bases and J by 6 bases. The germline CDR1 and CDR2 sequences are MNHEY and SMNVEV (reference sequence). The CDR3 is 12 residues long. The CDR3 is CASSGQEAEAFF. DNA for the CDR3: TGTGCCTCAAGCGGACAGGAGGCTGAAGCTTTCTTT.